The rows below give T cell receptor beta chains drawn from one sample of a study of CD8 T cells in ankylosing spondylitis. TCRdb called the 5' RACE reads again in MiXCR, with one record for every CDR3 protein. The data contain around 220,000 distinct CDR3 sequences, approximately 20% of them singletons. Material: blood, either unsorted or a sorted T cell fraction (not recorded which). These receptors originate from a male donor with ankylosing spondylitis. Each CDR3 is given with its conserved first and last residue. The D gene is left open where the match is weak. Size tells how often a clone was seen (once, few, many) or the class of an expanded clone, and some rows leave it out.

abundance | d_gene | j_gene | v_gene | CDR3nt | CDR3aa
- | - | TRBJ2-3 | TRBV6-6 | TGTGCCAGCAGTTACTCCGGAGATACGCAGTATTTT | CASSYSGDTQYF
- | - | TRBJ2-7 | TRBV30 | TGTGCCTGGACCCTGGGACCTAGGGGTGGCTACGAGCAGTACTTC | CAWTLGPRGGYEQYF
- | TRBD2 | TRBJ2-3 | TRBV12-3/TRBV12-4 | TGTGCCAGCAGTTCTACACTAGCGGGAGGTGTGGCGGGCACAGATACGCAGTATTTT | CASSSTLAGGVAGTDTQYF
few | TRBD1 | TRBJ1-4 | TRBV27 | TGTGCCAGCAGGGGACAGTCGTTTTTT | CASRGQSFF
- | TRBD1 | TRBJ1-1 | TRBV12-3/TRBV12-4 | TGTGCCAGCAGTTTATCCCACAGGGGGATCATGAACACTGAAGCTTTCTTT | CASSLSHRGIMNTEAFF
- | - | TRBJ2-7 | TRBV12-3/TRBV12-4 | TGTGCCAGCAGTTACCTTGGGGGGGAGCAGTACTTC | CASSYLGGEQYF
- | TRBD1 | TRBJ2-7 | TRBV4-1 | TGCGCCAGCAGCCACCGCACAGGGACAGGGACCTCCTACGAGCAGTACTTC | CASSHRTGTGTSYEQYF
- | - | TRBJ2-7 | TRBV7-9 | TGTGCCAGCAGCGGGGAGTTTTCCTACGAGCAGTACTTC | CASSGEFSYEQYF
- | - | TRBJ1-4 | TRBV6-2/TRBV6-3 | TGCGCCAGCAGTTACGAGGTCGGACGGAGTAATGAAAAACTGTTTTTT | CASSYEVGRSNEKLFF
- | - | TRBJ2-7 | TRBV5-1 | TGCGCCAGCAGCTTGAACACCCTCTACGAGCAGTACTTC | CASSLNTLYEQYF
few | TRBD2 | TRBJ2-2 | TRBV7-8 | TGTGCCAGCAGCTTAGTCGGGACTAGCGGGACCGCGAACACCGGGGAGCTGTTTTTT | CASSLVGTSGTANTGELFF
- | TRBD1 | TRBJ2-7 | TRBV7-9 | TGTGCCAGCAGCTCACAGGGGGCGAGTTACGAGCAGTACTTC | CASSSQGASYEQYF
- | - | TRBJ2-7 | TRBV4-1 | TGCGCCAGCAGCCAAGATCCCGTGAGCTTTTATAATTCCTACGAGCAGTACTTC | CASSQDPVSFYNSYEQYF
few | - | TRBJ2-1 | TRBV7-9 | TGTGCCAGCAGCTGGGGTGGTTCCTCTTCCTACAATGAGCAGTTCTTC | CASSWGGSSSYNEQFF
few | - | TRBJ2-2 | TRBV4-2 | TGTGCCAGCAGCCAAGATTCCATACTAGCCGTCCCGGCCGGGGAGCTGTTTTTT | CASSQDSILAVPAGELFF
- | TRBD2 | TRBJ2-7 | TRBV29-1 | TGCAGCGTTGTCCCGGCTAGCGGCCCGAAGGCGTACGAGCAGTACTTC | CSVVPASGPKAYEQYF
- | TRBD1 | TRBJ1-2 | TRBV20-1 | TGCAGTGCTAGAGATTTGGGGGGACAGTCTTCCAACTATGGCTACACCTTC | CSARDLGGQSSNYGYTF
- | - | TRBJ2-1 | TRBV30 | TGTGCCTGGGGTGGCTCCTACAATGAGCAGTTCTTC | CAWGGSYNEQFF
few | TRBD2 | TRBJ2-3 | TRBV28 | TGTGCCAGCAGTTACCCGACTAGCGGAAGCACAGATACGCAGTATTTT | CASSYPTSGSTDTQYF
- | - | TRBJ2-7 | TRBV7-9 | TGTGCCAGCAGCCATATATCGGACGAGCAGTACTTC | CASSHISDEQYF
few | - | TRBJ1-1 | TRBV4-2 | TGTGCCAGCAGCCAAGAGATAGAGGGGGGCACTGAAGCTTTCTTT | CASSQEIEGGTEAFF
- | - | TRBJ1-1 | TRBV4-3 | TGCGCCAGCACCGCTACAGGGAACACTGAAGCTTTCTTT | CASTATGNTEAFF
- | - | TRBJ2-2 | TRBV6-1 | TGTGCCACCGGCCCGGATCGAACCGGGGAGCTGTTTTTT | CATGPDRTGELFF
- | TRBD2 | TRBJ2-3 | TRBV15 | TGTGCCACCAGCCCCGGCGGGGGGAGCACAGATACGCAGTATTTT | CATSPGGGSTDTQYF
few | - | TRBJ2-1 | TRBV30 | TGTGCCTGGAGCGACCTCCCTGGTGAGCAGTTCTTC | CAWSDLPGEQFF
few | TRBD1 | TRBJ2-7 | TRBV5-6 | TGTGCCAGCAGCATGAGGGACAGGGCCTACGAGCAGTACTTC | CASSMRDRAYEQYF
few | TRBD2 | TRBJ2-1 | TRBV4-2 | TGTGCCAGCAGCCAAGATCAAGCGGGAGGAAACAATGAGCAGTTCTTC | CASSQDQAGGNNEQFF
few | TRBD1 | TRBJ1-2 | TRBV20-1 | TGCAGTGCTAGAGAGCCGAATCGCGGACAGGCCTATGGCTACACCTTC | CSAREPNRGQAYGYTF
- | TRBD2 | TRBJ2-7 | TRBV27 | TGTGCCAGCAGACCACTAGCGGGCTCCTACGAGCAGTACTTC | CASRPLAGSYEQYF
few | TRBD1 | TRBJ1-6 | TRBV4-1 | TGCGCCAGCACCCCACCGGGACAGCTCAATTCACCCCTCCACTTT | CASTPPGQLNSPLHF
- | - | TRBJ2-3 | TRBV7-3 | TGTGCCAGCAGCTTAATCTTTGGGGCAGATACGCAGTATTTT | CASSLIFGADTQYF
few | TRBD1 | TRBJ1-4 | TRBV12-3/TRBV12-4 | TGTGCCAGCAGTCAAGACAGGGGAGTCGAAAAACTGTTTTTT | CASSQDRGVEKLFF
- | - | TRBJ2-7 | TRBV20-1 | TGCAGTGCTAGAGAGGTAGGGCCAGGGCCCTACGAGCAGTACTTC | CSAREVGPGPYEQYF
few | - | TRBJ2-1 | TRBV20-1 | TGCAGTGCTAGAGCAAGAAACTACAATGAGCAGTTCTTC | CSARARNYNEQFF
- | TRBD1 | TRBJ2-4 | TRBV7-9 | TGTGCCAGCAGCTTAAGAGAGGGGACAGAGACCAAAAACATTCAGTACTTC | CASSLREGTETKNIQYF
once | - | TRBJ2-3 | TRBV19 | TGTGCCAGTAGTATGAGCTGGGATACGCAGTATTTT | CASSMSWDTQYF
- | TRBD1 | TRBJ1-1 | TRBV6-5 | TGTGCCAGCAGTTACTCACCAGGGGGTGGTTACACTGAAGCTTTCTTT | CASSYSPGGGYTEAFF
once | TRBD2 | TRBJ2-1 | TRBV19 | TGTGCCAGTAGTCCATGGACTAGCGGGGGATACAATGAGCAGTTCTTC | CASSPWTSGGYNEQFF
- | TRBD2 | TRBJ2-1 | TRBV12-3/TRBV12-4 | TGTGCCATCAGTTTGTTGAAATGGCGGGAGAGAAACTACAATGAGCAGTTCTTC | CAISLLKWRERNYNEQFF
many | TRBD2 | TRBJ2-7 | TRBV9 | TGTGCCAGCAGCGTAGGGGGTAGCGGGGACCAGTACTTC | CASSVGGSGDQYF
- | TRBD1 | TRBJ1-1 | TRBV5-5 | TGTGCCAGCAGCCGGGACAGGCACTGGGCTGAAGCTTTCTTT | CASSRDRHWAEAFF
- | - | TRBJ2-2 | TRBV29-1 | TGCAGCGTTCCAAGGGAGACCGGGGAGCTGTTTTTT | CSVPRETGELFF
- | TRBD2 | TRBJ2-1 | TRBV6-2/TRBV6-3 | TGTGCCAGCAGCCCCCTCCTAGCGGGACCCTACAATGAGCAGTTCTTC | CASSPLLAGPYNEQFF
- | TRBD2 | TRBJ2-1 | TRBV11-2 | TGTGCCAGCAGCTCCCCCGAGCGGGAGGGAACCTACAATGAGCAGTTCTTC | CASSSPEREGTYNEQFF
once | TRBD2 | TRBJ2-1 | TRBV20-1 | TGCAGTGCTAGTTCAGCGGGAGGGAACAATGAGCAGTTCTTC | CSASSAGGNNEQFF